The 5 T cell receptor beta chains below all came from one sample that was sequenced in a study of cytomegalovirus exposure and HLA in healthy donors. PCR employed 60 Vbeta and 13 Jbeta primers. Profiled with immunoSEQ multiplex PCR; TCRdb holds only in-frame clones, not every one. This sample has over 110,000 clones, with less than 85% found just once. Sequencing used PBMCs. The receptors stem from a woman in her fifties or sixties in good health and CMV-seropositive.

This chain connects TRBV5-1 to TRBJ1-1; TRBD1 matches 7 bases. V lost 4 bases to trimming and J lost 2 bases; unmatched junction nucleotides: 8. This CDR3 comprises 15 residues. In germline, CDR1 is SGHRS, CDR2 YFSETQ. Here the CDR3 reads CASSDGQVQNTEAFF. The CDR3 nucleotides read TGCGCCAGCAGCGACGGACAGGTCCAAAACACTGAAGCTTTCTTT.

The rearrangement links TRBV5-8 to TRBJ1-4; D is perhaps TRBD1 (5 bases). Germline V gene data show CDR1 as SGHTS and CDR2 as YDEGEE. This CDR3 contains 15 residues. Trimming removed 0 bases from V and 6 bases from J, with 12 bases in between. The CDR3 sequence is CASSLAGGRDEKLFF. As DNA, the CDR3 is TGTGCCAGCAGCTTGGCCGGGGGTAGGGATGAAAAACTGTTTTTT.

The V and J genes are TRBV18 and TRBJ2-1, with no clear D. Trimming took 6 bases from V and 0 from J, leaving 12 bases between them. The CDR3 loop spans 15 amino acids. From germline, CDR1 is KGHSH and CDR2 LQKENI. CDR3 amino acids: CASSPLRSSYNEQFF. The CDR3 DNA follows: TGTGCCAGCTCTCCCTTGCGGAGCTCCTACAATGAGCAGTTCTTC.

V gene TRBV28 combines with J gene TRBJ1-4; D unresolved. From germline, CDR1 is MDHEN and CDR2 SYDVKM. V dropped 6 bases and J dropped 3 bases, with 2 bases sitting between them. This CDR3 contains 11 residues. CDR3 in amino acids: CASSSNEKLFF. The DNA of the CDR3 is TGTGCCAGCAGCTCTAATGAAAAACTGTTTTTT.

The V gene is TRBV2, the J gene TRBJ1-2; 8 bases map to TRBD1. Germline CDR1 SNHLY, CDR2 FYNNEI. V was pared by 4 bases and J by 4 bases, with 5 bases of the junction left unmatched. The CDR3 is 14 amino acids. The CDR3 bases are TGTGCCAGCAGTGTACAGGGGGGCGGCTATGGCTACACCTTC. It codes for CASSVQGGGYGYTF.